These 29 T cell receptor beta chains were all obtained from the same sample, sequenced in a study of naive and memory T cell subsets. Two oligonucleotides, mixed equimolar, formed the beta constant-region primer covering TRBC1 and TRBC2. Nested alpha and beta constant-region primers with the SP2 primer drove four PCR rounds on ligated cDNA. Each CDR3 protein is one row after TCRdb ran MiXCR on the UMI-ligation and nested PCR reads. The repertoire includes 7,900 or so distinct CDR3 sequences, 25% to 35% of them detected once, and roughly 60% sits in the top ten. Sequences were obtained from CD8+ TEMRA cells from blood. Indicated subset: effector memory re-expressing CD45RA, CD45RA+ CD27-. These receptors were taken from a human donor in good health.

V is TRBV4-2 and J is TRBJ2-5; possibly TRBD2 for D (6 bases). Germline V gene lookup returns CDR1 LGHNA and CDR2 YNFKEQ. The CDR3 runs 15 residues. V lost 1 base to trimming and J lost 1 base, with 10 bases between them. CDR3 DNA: TGTGCCAGCAGCCAAGGAGGAGGGACCCAAGAGACCCAGTACTTC. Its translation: CASSQGGGTQETQYF.

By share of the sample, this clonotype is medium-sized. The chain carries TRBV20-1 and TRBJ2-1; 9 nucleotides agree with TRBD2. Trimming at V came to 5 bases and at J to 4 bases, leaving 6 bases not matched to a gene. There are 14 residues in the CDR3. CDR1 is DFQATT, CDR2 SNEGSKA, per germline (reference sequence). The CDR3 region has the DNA TGCAGTGCTCAAGGGCTAGCGGGGTACAATGAGCAGTTCTTC. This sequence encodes CSAQGLAGYNEQFF.

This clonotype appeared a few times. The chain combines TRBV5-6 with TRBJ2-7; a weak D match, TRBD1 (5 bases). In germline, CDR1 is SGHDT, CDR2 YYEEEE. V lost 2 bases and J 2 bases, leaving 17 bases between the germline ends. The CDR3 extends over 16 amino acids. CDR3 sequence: CASSFIEGAYPYEQYF. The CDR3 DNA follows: TGTGCCAGCAGCTTTATTGAAGGGGCGTACCCCTACGAGCAGTACTTC.

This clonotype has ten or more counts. CDR3 sequence: CASRQGQILYNEQFF. The CDR3, as DNA: TGTGCCAGCAGGCAGGGACAGATCCTCTACAATGAGCAGTTCTTC. The chain carries TRBV12-3 or TRBV12-4 and TRBJ2-1; 7 bases are a match to TRBD1. J gave up 3 bases and V 6 bases, and 8 bases lay outside the gene matches. This CDR3 is built from 15 residues.

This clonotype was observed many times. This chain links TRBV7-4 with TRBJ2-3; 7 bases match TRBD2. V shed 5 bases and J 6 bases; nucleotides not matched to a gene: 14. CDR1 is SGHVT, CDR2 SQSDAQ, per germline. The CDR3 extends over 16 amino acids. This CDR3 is CASSPELGGRGDTQYF. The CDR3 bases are TGTGCCAGCAGCCCGGAATTGGGCGGGAGAGGGGATACGCAGTATTTT. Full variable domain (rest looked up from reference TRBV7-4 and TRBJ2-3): GAGVSQSPRYKVAKRGRDVALRCDSISGHVTLYWYRQTLGQGSEVLTYSQSDAQRDKSGRPSGRFSAERPERSVSTLKIQRTEQGDSAVYLCASSPELGGRGDTQYFGPGTRLTVL.

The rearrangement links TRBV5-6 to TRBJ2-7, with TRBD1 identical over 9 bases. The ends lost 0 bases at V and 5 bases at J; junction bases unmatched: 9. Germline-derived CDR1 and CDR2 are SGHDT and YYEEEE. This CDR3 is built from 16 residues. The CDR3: CASSLEFLQGAHEQYF. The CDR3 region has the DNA TGTGCCAGCAGCTTGGAATTTCTACAGGGGGCCCACGAGCAGTACTTC. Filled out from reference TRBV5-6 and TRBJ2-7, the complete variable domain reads DAGVTQSPTHLIKTRGQQVTLRCSPKSGHDTVSWYQQALGQGPQFIFQYYEEEERQRGNFPDRFSGHQFPNYSSELNVNALLLGDSALYLCASSLEFLQGAHEQYFGPGTRLTVT.

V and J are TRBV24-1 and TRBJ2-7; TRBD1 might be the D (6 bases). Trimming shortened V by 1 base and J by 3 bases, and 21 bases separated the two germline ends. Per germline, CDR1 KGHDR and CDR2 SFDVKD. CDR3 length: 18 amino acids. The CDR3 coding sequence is TGTGCCACCAGTGATTTAGGGATCGGTCGGACAGCCAACTACGAGCAGTACTTC. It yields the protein CATSDLGIGRTANYEQYF.

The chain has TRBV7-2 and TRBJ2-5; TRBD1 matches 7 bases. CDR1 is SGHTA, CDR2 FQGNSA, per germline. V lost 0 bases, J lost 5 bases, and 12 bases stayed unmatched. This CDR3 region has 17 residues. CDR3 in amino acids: CASSLARVVGGAETQYF. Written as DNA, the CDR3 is TGTGCCAGCAGCTTAGCGCGGGTGGTAGGGGGCGCGGAGACCCAGTACTTC.

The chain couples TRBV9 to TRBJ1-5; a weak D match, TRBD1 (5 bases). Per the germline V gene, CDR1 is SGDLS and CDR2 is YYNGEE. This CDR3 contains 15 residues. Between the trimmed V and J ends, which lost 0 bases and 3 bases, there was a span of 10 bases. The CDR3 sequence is CASSVVRGSNQPQHF. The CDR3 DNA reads TGTGCCAGCAGCGTAGTTAGGGGCTCCAATCAGCCCCAGCATTTT.

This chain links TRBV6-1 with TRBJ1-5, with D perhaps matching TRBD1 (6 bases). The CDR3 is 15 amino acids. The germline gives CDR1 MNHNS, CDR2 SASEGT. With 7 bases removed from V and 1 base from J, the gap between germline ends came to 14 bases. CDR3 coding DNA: TGTGCCAGCACCGTGGACAGTAAGAGCAATCAGCCCCAGCATTTT. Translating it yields CASTVDSKSNQPQHF.

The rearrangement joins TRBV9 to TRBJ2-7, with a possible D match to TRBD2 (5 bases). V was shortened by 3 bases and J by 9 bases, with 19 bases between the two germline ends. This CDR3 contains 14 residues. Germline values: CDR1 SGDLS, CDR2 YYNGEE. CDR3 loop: CASSGSPNGVGQYF. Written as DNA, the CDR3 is TGTGCCAGCAGCGGCAGCCCAAACGGGGTGGGGCAGTACTTC.

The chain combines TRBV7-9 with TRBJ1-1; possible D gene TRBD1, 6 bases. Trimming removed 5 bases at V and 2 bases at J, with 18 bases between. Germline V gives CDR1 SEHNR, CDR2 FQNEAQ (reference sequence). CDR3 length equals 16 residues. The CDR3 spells CASSHTRGGINTEAFF. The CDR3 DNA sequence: TGTGCCAGCAGCCATACCCGAGGGGGGATTAACACTGAAGCTTTCTTT. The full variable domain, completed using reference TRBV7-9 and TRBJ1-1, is DTGVSQNPRHKITKRGQNVTFRCDPISEHNRLYWYRQTLGQGPEFLTYFQNEAQLEKSRLLSDRFSAERPKGSFSTLEIQRTEQGDSAMYLCASSHTRGGINTEAFFGQGTRLTVV.

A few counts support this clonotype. The CDR3 loop is CASSQVAGLSYNEQFF. CDR3 sequence (DNA): TGTGCCAGCAGCCAGGTGGCGGGACTCTCCTACAATGAGCAGTTCTTC. The gene calls are TRBV12-3 or TRBV12-4 and TRBJ2-1; a weak D match, TRBD2 (6 bases). V lost 6 bases to trimming and J lost 0 bases, with 15 bases between them. CDR3 size: 16 residues.

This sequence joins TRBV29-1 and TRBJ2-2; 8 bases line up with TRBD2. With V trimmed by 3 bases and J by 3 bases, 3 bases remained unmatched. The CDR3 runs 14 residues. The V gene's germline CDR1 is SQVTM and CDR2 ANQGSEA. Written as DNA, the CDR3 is TGCAGCGTTGAGCTGCGGGAGGACACCGGGGAGCTGTTTTTT. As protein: CSVELREDTGELFF.

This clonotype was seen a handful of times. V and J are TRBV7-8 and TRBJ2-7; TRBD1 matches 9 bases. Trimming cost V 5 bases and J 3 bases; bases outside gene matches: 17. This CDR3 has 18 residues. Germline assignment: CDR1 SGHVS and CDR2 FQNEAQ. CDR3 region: CASSQHTSGTGNDYEQYF. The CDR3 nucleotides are TGTGCCAGCAGCCAACATACCTCCGGGACAGGGAACGACTACGAGCAGTACTTC.

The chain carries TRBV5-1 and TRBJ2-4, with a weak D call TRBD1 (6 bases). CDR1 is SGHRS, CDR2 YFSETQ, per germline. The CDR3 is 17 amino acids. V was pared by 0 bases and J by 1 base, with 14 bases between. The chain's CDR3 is CASSLDGDKVAKNIQYF. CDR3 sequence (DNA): TGCGCCAGCAGCTTGGATGGGGACAAGGTGGCCAAAAACATTCAGTACTTC.

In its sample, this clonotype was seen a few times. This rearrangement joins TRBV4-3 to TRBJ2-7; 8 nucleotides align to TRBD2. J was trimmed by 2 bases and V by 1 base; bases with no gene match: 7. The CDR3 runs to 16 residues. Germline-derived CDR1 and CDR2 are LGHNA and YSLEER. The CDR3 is CASSQGRSGRAYEQYF. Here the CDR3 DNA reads TGCGCCAGCAGCCAAGGTCGGAGCGGGAGAGCCTACGAGCAGTACTTC.

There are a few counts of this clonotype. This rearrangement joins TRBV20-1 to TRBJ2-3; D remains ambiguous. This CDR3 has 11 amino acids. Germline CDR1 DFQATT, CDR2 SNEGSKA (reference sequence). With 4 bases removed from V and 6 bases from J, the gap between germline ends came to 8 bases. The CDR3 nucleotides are TGCAGTGCTATGGTCGTGGATACGCAGTATTTT. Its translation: CSAMVVDTQYF.

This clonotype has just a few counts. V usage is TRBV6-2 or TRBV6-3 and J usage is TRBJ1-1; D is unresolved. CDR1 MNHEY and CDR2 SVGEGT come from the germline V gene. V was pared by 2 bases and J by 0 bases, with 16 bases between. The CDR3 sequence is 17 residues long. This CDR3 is CASSYPPFVGVNTEAFF. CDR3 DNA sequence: TGTGCCAGCAGTTACCCACCTTTCGTTGGAGTGAACACTGAAGCTTTCTTT.

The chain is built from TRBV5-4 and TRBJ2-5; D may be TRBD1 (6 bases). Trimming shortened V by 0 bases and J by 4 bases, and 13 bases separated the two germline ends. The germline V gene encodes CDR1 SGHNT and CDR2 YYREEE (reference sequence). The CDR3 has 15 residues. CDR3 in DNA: TGTGCCAGCAGCTTGGTAGGGGCAGGGGTAGAGACCCAGTACTTC. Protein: CASSLVGAGVETQYF.

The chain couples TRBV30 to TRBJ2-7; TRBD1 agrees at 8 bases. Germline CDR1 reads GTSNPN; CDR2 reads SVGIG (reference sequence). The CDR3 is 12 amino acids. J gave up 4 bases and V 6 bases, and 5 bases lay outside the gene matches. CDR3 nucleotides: TGTGCCTGCCAGGGGGCAGTGTACGAGCAGTACTTC. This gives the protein CACQGAVYEQYF.

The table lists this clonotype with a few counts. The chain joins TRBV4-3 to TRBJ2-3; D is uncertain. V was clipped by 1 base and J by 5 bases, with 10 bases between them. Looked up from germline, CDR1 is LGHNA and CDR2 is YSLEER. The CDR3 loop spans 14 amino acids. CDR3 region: CASSQGGLVDTQYF. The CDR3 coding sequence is TGCGCCAGCAGCCAAGGAGGCCTAGTAGATACGCAGTATTTT.

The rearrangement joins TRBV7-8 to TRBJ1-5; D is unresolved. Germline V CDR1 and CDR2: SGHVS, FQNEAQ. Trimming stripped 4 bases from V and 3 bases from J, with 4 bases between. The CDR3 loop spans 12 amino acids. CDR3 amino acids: CASSYVNQPQHF. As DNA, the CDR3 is TGTGCCAGCAGCTATGTCAATCAGCCCCAGCATTTT.

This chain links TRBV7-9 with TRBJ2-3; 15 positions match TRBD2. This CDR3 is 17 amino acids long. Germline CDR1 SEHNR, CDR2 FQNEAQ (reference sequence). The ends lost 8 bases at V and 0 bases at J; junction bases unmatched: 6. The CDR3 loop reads CASRGTSGRPSTDTQYF. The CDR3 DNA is TGTGCCAGCCGAGGGACTAGCGGGAGGCCTAGCACAGATACGCAGTATTTT.

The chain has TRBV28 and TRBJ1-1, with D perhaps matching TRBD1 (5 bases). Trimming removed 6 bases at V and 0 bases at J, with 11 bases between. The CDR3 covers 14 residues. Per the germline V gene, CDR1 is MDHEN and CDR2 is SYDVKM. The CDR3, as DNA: TGTGCCAGCAGCTCCGGGACCGTGAACACTGAAGCTTTCTTT. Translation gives CASSSGTVNTEAFF. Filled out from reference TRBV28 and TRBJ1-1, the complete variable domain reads DVKVTQSSRYLVKRTGEKVFLECVQDMDHENMFWYRQDPGLGLRLIYFSYDVKMKEKGDIPEGYSVSREKKERFSLILESASTNQTSMYLCASSSGTVNTEAFFGQGTRLTVV.

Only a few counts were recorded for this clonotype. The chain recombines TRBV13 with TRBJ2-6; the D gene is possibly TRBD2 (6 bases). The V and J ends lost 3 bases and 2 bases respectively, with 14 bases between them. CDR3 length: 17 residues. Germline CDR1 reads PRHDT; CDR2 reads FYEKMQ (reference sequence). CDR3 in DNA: TGTGCCAGCAGCTTGTACGAGGACTATACTGGGGCCAACGTCCTGACTTTC. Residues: CASSLYEDYTGANVLTF.

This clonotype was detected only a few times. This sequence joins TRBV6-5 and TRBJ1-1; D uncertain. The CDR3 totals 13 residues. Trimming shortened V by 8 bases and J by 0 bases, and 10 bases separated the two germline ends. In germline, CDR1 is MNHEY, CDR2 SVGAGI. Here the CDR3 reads CASGGPMNTEAFF. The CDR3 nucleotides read TGTGCCAGCGGCGGACCCATGAACACTGAAGCTTTCTTT.

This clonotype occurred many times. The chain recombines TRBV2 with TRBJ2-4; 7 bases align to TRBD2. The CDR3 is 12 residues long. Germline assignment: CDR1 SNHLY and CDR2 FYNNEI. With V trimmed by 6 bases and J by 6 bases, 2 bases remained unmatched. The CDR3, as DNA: TGTGCCAGCAGAGGACTAGGAAACATTCAGTACTTC. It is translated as CASRGLGNIQYF.

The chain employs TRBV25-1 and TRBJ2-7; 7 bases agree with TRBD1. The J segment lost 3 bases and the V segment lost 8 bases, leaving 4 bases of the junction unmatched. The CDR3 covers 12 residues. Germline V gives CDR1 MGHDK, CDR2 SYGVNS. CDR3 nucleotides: TGTGCCAGCGAAGGACAGGACTACGAGCAGTACTTC. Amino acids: CASEGQDYEQYF.